This T cell receptor beta chain originates from a study of T-cell memory formation after mild COVID-19. This CDR3 is built from 16 residues. Germline CDR1 reads SGHTA; CDR2 reads FQGNSA. After removal of 1 base from V and 3 bases from J, the junction contained 7 bases not matched to a gene. TCRdb redid the calling of the 5' RACE reads with MiXCR, one entry per CDR3 protein. This sample has about 180,000 distinct CDR3 sequences, with approximately 17% found just once. The sequence derives from a man between 18 and 29 years old who had mild COVID-19 (a few samples of this study predate the infection). Cell type and time point are not known. Sequences were obtained from PBMCs or a T cell subset sorted from them (not recorded which). The J gene is TRBJ1-1, the V gene TRBV7-2; 8 nucleotides agree with TRBD1. CDR3 residues: CASSLGTGFLDTEAFF. The CDR3 DNA is TGTGCCAGCAGCTTAGGGACAGGGTTTTTGGACACTGAAGCTTTCTTT.